These T cell receptor beta chains were read from a single sample in a study of control samples from healthy donors and cancer patients. Some clones are missing from TCRdb's copy, which holds only in-frame ones; the method was immunoSEQ multiplex PCR. This sample has about 94,000 clones, with roughly nine tenths found just once. Material: blood. The receptors come from a woman between 18 and 30 years old in good health. CDR3s include the opening cysteine and the closing phenylalanine or tryptophan. D genes are given only for firm matches. Only some rows state a clone size, as once, few, many or a class for expanded clones.

d_gene: NA; j_gene: TRBJ2-7; v_gene: TRBV15; abundance: NA; CDR3nt: TGTGCCACCAGCAGATTAGGGCAGTCATCCTACGAGCAGTACTTC; CDR3aa: CATSRLGQSSYEQYF
d_gene: NA; j_gene: TRBJ2-1; v_gene: TRBV19; abundance: few; CDR3nt: TGTGCCAGCCGCCTGAGGGGGGGCCTCTACAATGAGCAGTTCTTC; CDR3aa: CASRLRGGLYNEQFF
d_gene: NA; j_gene: TRBJ1-1; v_gene: TRBV3-1/TRBV3-2; abundance: NA; CDR3nt: TGTGCCAGCACCCGGGGCGATAGCGGCACTGAAGCTTTCTTT; CDR3aa: CASTRGDSGTEAFF
d_gene: NA; j_gene: TRBJ2-1; v_gene: TRBV2; abundance: NA; CDR3nt: TGTGCCAGCAGTGAAGCATGGCAGGATAACAATGAGCAGTTCTTC; CDR3aa: CASSEAWQDNNEQFF
d_gene: NA; j_gene: TRBJ2-7; v_gene: TRBV6-5; abundance: once; CDR3nt: TGTGCCAGCAGTAGCCAGGGACACTACTACGAGCAGTACTTC; CDR3aa: CASSSQGHYYEQYF
d_gene: NA; j_gene: TRBJ1-1; v_gene: TRBV6-5; abundance: once; CDR3nt: TGTGCCAGCAGTTACTCTCGTGGGGGAGGGGACACTGAAGCTTTCTTT; CDR3aa: CASSYSRGGGDTEAFF
d_gene: TRBD2; j_gene: TRBJ2-3; v_gene: TRBV3-1/TRBV3-2; abundance: NA; CDR3nt: TGTGCCAGCAGCCAAGATCTCCAGCGGGGGTACACAGATACGCAGTATTTT; CDR3aa: CASSQDLQRGYTDTQYF
d_gene: NA; j_gene: TRBJ1-4; v_gene: TRBV3-1/TRBV3-2; abundance: NA; CDR3nt: TGTGCCAGCAGCCCCCGGACAGCAACTAATGAAAAACTGTTTTTT; CDR3aa: CASSPRTATNEKLFF
d_gene: TRBD2; j_gene: TRBJ2-3; v_gene: TRBV5-1; abundance: NA; CDR3nt: TGCGCCAGCAACCCAATCGGGACTAGCGGGGGGGAGAGCACAGATACGCAGTATTTT; CDR3aa: CASNPIGTSGGESTDTQYF
d_gene: NA; j_gene: TRBJ1-2; v_gene: TRBV19; abundance: NA; CDR3nt: TGTGCCAGTAGTATAGGAGGGGCCTATGGCTACACCTTC; CDR3aa: CASSIGGAYGYTF
d_gene: NA; j_gene: TRBJ1-5; v_gene: TRBV2; abundance: once; CDR3nt: TGTGCCAGCATAGGGTTCCCCGGAGATCAGCCCCAGCATTTT; CDR3aa: CASIGFPGDQPQHF
d_gene: NA; j_gene: TRBJ2-5; v_gene: TRBV4-1; abundance: NA; CDR3nt: TGCGCCAGCAGCCCCCCGGGACGCCAACAAGAGACCCAGTACTTC; CDR3aa: CASSPPGRQQETQYF
d_gene: NA; j_gene: TRBJ2-7; v_gene: TRBV5-8; abundance: NA; CDR3nt: TGTGCCAGCAGCTATTTTACCCCCGGGACGGATCCCTACGAGCAGTACTTC; CDR3aa: CASSYFTPGTDPYEQYF
d_gene: NA; j_gene: TRBJ2-2; v_gene: TRBV6-2/TRBV6-3; abundance: NA; CDR3nt: TGTGCCAGCAGTTTGGAGGGGCGGGACACCGGGGAGCTGTTTTTT; CDR3aa: CASSLEGRDTGELFF
d_gene: NA; j_gene: TRBJ1-1; v_gene: TRBV19; abundance: few; CDR3nt: TGTGCCAGTAGTATAGAAGTGGGAATTGAAGCTTTCTTT; CDR3aa: CASSIEVGIEAFF
d_gene: TRBD1; j_gene: TRBJ2-5; v_gene: TRBV5-4; abundance: NA; CDR3nt: TGTGCCAGCAGTCTAGACAGGGGGCTAGAGACCCAGTACTTC; CDR3aa: CASSLDRGLETQYF
d_gene: NA; j_gene: TRBJ1-1; v_gene: TRBV19; abundance: NA; CDR3nt: TGTGCCAGTAGTATGACGGGGAGCTACACTGAAGCTTTCTTT; CDR3aa: CASSMTGSYTEAFF
d_gene: TRBD1; j_gene: TRBJ1-1; v_gene: TRBV2; abundance: NA; CDR3nt: TGTGCCAGCAGTGAGGGGGGGACAGCCAACACTGAAGCTTTCTTT; CDR3aa: CASSEGGTANTEAFF
d_gene: NA; j_gene: TRBJ1-6; v_gene: TRBV18; abundance: once; CDR3nt: TGTGCCAGCTCCGCGACAAATTCGAATTCACCCCTCCACTTT; CDR3aa: CASSATNSNSPLHF
d_gene: NA; j_gene: TRBJ2-1; v_gene: TRBV6-5; abundance: NA; CDR3nt: TGTGCCAGCAGTTACACGACAGTCGCAGGGAATGAGCAGTTCTTC; CDR3aa: CASSYTTVAGNEQFF
d_gene: TRBD1; j_gene: TRBJ1-5; v_gene: TRBV20-1; abundance: NA; CDR3nt: TGCAGTGCTAGTATTGGACAGGGGATCAATCAGCCCCAGCATTTT; CDR3aa: CSASIGQGINQPQHF
d_gene: TRBD1; j_gene: TRBJ1-1; v_gene: TRBV11-2; abundance: NA; CDR3nt: TGTGCCAGCAGCCACCGGACAGGGGTCATGAACACTGAAGCTTTCTTT; CDR3aa: CASSHRTGVMNTEAFF
d_gene: NA; j_gene: TRBJ2-2; v_gene: TRBV9; abundance: NA; CDR3nt: TGTGCCACCTCCAGGGGAACGAACACCGGGGAGCTGTTTTTT; CDR3aa: CATSRGTNTGELFF
d_gene: TRBD1; j_gene: TRBJ2-2; v_gene: TRBV10-3; abundance: NA; CDR3nt: TGTGCCATCAGTAGACAGGGGCTGGGGAACACCGGGGAGCTGTTTTTT; CDR3aa: CAISRQGLGNTGELFF
d_gene: TRBD1; j_gene: TRBJ1-2; v_gene: TRBV7-9; abundance: NA; CDR3nt: TGTGCCAGCAGCATGGGACAGGGGAGTAACTATGGCTACACCTTC; CDR3aa: CASSMGQGSNYGYTF
d_gene: NA; j_gene: TRBJ1-3; v_gene: TRBV18; abundance: NA; CDR3nt: TGTGCCAGCTCACCTTCGGGACATCCGTATGCCCCCTCTGGAAACACCATATATTTT; CDR3aa: CASSPSGHPYAPSGNTIYF
d_gene: TRBD2; j_gene: TRBJ2-5; v_gene: TRBV3-1/TRBV3-2; abundance: NA; CDR3nt: TGTGCCAGCAGCCTTAGCGGGGGGGAGGATGAGACCCAGTACTTC; CDR3aa: CASSLSGGEDETQYF
d_gene: TRBD1; j_gene: TRBJ2-2; v_gene: TRBV9; abundance: NA; CDR3nt: TGTGCCAGCAGCGGCCGGACAGGGTTGGACACCGGGGAGCTGTTTTTT; CDR3aa: CASSGRTGLDTGELFF
d_gene: NA; j_gene: TRBJ1-2; v_gene: TRBV6-5; abundance: once; CDR3nt: TGTGCCAGCAGCCCCGGGCCGCAAGATGGCTACACCTTC; CDR3aa: CASSPGPQDGYTF
d_gene: NA; j_gene: TRBJ1-1; v_gene: TRBV5-1; abundance: NA; CDR3nt: TGCGCCAGCAGCTGGTCAGGGGAGGGGAACACTGAAGCTTTCTTT; CDR3aa: CASSWSGEGNTEAFF
d_gene: NA; j_gene: TRBJ2-5; v_gene: TRBV6-1; abundance: NA; CDR3nt: TGTGCCAGCAGTGAAGCGCTCGACAGGAACTTC; CDR3aa: CASSEALDRNF
d_gene: NA; j_gene: TRBJ2-3; v_gene: TRBV5-6; abundance: NA; CDR3nt: TGTGCCAGCAGCGCCGATGCCGTTCCTTATACGCAGTATTTT; CDR3aa: CASSADAVPYTQYF
d_gene: NA; j_gene: TRBJ1-2; v_gene: TRBV19; abundance: NA; CDR3nt: TGTGCCAGTAGTTCGCAAGGGGCAGGACAGTACTATGGCTACACCTTC; CDR3aa: CASSSQGAGQYYGYTF
d_gene: NA; j_gene: TRBJ2-3; v_gene: TRBV2; abundance: NA; CDR3nt: TGTGCCAGCAGTCCCGACGGCCCGGCGGATACGCAGTATTTT; CDR3aa: CASSPDGPADTQYF
d_gene: NA; j_gene: TRBJ1-2; v_gene: TRBV19; abundance: NA; CDR3nt: TGTGCCAGTAGTACGACGGGGAACTATGGCTACACCTTC; CDR3aa: CASSTTGNYGYTF
d_gene: NA; j_gene: TRBJ2-1; v_gene: TRBV19; abundance: NA; CDR3nt: TGTGCCAGTAGTGTCCTCGGGGCAGGGAGCGGGGAGCAGTTCTTC; CDR3aa: CASSVLGAGSGEQFF